This T cell receptor (beta chain) is from a study of cytotoxic CD8 clonotypes in ibrutinib-treated CLL. This clone was recorded many times. Trimming cost V 5 bases and J 0 bases, with 11 bases left between them. This CDR3 comprises 15 residues. Per the germline V gene, CDR1 is MNHNS and CDR2 is SASEGT. This table comes from immunoSEQ multiplex PCR, and its TCRdb copy is limited to in-frame clones, with some not included. In the table there are 110,000 to 150,000 clones, about 70% of which are singletons. The sample was PBMCs, taken after 24 months of ibrutinib treatment. The TCR was taken from a human donor with chronic lymphocytic leukemia. This sequence joins TRBV6-1 and TRBJ1-5; a possible D gene is TRBD1 (6 bases). The CDR3 here is CASSQGFLSNQPQHF. DNA for the CDR3: TGTGCCAGCAGTCAGGGGTTCCTTAGCAATCAGCCCCAGCATTTT.